Listed here is a single T cell receptor (beta chain). The data originate from a study of shared T cell receptors in the human thymus. Some clones are missing from TCRdb's copy, which holds only in-frame ones; the method was immunoSEQ multiplex PCR. Of just under 550,000 clones listed, around 78% were seen once; the top ten hold 0.01% to 0.015%. CDR1 is LGHNA and CDR2 is YNFKEQ in the germline V gene. This CDR3 is built from 19 residues. V was clipped by 4 bases and J by 2 bases, with 23 bases between them. This same sample was also part of a study on human thymus T cells. As that study records: Donor material was obtained from healthy Finnish infants undergoing corrective surgery for congenital heart defects. Resections from corrective heart surgery provided thymus tissue. Repertoires from thymus and blood appeared to show biased V and J gene usage. Unrelated individuals had highly overlapping thymic repertoires, as reported in related research.

The chain uses TRBV4-2 and TRBJ2-2; D perhaps matches TRBD1 (6 bases). The sample comprised thymocytes. The source of this sequence is a boy under two years old with a congenital heart defect. The CDR3 loop reads CASSRRRAGALRNTGELFF. The DNA of the CDR3 is TGTGCCAGCAGCCGGAGACGGGCAGGGGCCTTACGTAACACCGGGGAGCTGTTTTTT.